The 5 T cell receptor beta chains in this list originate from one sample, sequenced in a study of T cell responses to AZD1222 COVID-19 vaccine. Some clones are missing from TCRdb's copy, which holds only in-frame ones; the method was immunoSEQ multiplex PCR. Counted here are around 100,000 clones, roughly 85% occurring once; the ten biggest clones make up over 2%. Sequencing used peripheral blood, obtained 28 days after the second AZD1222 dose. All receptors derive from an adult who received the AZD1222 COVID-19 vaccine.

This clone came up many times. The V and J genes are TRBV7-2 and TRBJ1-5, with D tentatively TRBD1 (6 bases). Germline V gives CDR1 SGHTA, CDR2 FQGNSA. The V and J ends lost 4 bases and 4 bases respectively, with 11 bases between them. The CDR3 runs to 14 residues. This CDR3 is CASSSYGQNQPQHF. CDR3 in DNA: TGTGCCAGCAGCTCATATGGACAGAATCAGCCCCAGCATTTT.

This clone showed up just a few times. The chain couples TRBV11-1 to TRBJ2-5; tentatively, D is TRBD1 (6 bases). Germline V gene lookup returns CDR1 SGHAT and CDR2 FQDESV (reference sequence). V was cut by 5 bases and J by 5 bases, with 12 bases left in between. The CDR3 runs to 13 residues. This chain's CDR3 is CASSQTGKETQYF. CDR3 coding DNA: TGTGCCAGCAGCCAAACAGGGAAGGAGACCCAGTACTTC.

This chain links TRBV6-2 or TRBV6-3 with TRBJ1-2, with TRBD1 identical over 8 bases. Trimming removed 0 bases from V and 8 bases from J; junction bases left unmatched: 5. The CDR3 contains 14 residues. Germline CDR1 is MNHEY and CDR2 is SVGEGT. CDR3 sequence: CASSYSRGRGGYTF. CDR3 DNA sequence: TGTGCCAGCAGTTACTCCAGGGGGCGAGGAGGCTACACCTTC.

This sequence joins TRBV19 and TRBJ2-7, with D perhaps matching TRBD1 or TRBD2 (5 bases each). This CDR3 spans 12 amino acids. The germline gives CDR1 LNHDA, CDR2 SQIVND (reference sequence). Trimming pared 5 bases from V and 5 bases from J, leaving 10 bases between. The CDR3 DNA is TGTGCCAGTAGTGTCGGGACGAACGAGCAGTACTTC. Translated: CASSVGTNEQYF.

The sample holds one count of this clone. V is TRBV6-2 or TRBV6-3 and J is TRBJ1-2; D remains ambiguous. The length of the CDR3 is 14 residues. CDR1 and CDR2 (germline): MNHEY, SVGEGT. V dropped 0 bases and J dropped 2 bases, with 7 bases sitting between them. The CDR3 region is CASSYSQRNYGYTF. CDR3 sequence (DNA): TGTGCCAGCAGTTACTCACAGAGAAACTATGGCTACACCTTC.